This is a list of T cell receptor beta chains from one sample in a study of T cell responses to AZD1222 COVID-19 vaccine. Sequencing was performed with immunoSEQ multiplex PCR; in TCRdb, only in-frame clones are kept and a portion is missing. The sample has more than 75,000 clones, around nine tenths seen once. The input for sequencing was peripheral blood, taken 28 days after the second AZD1222 dose. These receptors were obtained from an adult who received the AZD1222 COVID-19 vaccine. Both conserved end residues are trimmed from each CDR3.

v_call,cdr3_aa
TRBV6-4,ASSLLAGGSYNEQF
TRBV10-3,AISGIPGGEDTQY
TRBV5-1,ASSIGTGNSPLH
TRBV28,ASTATGTDYGYT
TRBV24-1,ATSESRYQETQY
TRBV20-1,SSPGGYT
TRBV30,AWSPSRDQPQH
TRBV6-1,ASSEGRSNTGELF
TRBV5-6,ASSWGVGGNYYGYT
TRBV2,ASGQVSTYGYT
TRBV7-9,ASSPGQGAGQPQH
TRBV2,ASSEGDRRGSPLH
TRBV19,ATGHRPWVAENQPQH
TRBV28,ASSPGRAVDTQY
TRBV7-2,ASSSGGLIGYT
TRBV2,ASSEGLVPSYEQY
TRBV4-2,ASSQANYGYT
TRBV30,AWSAPVGAGHTIY
TRBV6-5,ASSYEPNTGELF
TRBV19,ASSNWGTGGMNTEAF
TRBV5-6,ASSPGLNYGYT
TRBV13,ASSFRGAKNIQY
TRBV5-4,ASSLKTEPLTDTQY
TRBV6-5,ASSLLGGGYEKLF
TRBV12-3/TRBV12-4,ASSRDRRNEQF
TRBV6-5,ASSSPPLAEQF
TRBV6-1,ASREGQGRTEAF
TRBV5-1,ASSRRGQSTDTQY
TRBV9,ASSPGTSISTDTQY
TRBV28,ASSLGQGYEQY
TRBV12-3/TRBV12-4,ASTRLYGYT
TRBV5-4,ASSFVGINYGYT
TRBV7-2,ASSLVVEGSPLH
TRBV9,ASSVWLNTEAF
TRBV24-1,ATSPPPSAATNEKLF
TRBV20-1,SASKVSGAGQY
TRBV7-8,ASSPVERLSEKLF
TRBV7-8,ASTFTSGAPQETQY
TRBV29-1,SVRTGDTEAF
TRBV19,ASSIRMNTEAF
TRBV24-1,ATSDPGTLYGYT